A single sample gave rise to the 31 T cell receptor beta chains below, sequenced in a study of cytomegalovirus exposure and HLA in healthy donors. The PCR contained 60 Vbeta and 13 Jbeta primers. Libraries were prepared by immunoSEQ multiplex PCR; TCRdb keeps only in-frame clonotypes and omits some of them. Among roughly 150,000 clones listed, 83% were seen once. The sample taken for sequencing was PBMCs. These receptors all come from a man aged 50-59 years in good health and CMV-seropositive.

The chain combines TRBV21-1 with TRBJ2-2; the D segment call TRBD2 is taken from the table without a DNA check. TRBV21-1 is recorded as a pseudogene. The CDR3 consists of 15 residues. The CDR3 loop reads CASWCGLEFSGELFF. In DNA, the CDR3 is TGTGCCAGCTGGTGTGGTCTGGAGTTTTCCGGGGAGCTGTTTTTT.

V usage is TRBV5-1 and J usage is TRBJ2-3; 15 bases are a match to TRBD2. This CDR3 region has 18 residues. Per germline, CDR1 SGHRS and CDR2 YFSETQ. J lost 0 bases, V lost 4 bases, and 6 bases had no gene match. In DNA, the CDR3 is TGCGCCAGCAGCCGGGGACTAGCGGGGGGCACAAGCACAGATACGCAGTATTTT. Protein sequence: CASSRGLAGGTSTDTQYF.

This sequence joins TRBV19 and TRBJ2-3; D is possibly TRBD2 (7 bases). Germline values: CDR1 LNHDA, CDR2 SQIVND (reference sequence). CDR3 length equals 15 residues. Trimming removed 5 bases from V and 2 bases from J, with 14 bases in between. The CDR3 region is CASSLTAGATDTQYF. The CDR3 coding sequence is TGTGCCAGTAGTTTGACGGCGGGGGCCACAGATACGCAGTATTTT.

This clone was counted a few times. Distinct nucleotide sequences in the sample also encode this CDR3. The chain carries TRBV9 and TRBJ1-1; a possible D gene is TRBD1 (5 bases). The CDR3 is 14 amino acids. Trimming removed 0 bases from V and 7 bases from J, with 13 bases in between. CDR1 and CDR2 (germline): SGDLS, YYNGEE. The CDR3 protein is CASSVEDTGGEAFF. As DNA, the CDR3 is TGTGCCAGCAGCGTAGAGGACACGGGGGGTGAAGCTTTCTTT.

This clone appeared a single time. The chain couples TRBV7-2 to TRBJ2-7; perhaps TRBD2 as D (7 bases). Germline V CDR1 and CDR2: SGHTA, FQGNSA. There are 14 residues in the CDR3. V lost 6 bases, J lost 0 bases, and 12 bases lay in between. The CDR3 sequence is CASRRGQSSYEQYF. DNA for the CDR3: TGTGCCAGCAGGCGGGGGCAGTCCTCCTACGAGCAGTACTTC.

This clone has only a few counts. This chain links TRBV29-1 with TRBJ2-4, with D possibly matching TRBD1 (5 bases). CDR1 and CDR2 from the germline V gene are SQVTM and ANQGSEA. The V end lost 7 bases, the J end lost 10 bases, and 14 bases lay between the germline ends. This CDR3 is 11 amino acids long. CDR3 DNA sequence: TGCAGCGCATCTGAAGGGGTTATTCAGTACTTC. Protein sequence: CSASEGVIQYF.

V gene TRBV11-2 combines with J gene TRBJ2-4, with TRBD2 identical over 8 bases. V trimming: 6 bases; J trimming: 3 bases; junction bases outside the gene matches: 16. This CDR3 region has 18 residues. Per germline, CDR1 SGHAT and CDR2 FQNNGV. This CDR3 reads CASRAYPRGGRYKNIQYF. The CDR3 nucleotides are TGTGCCAGCAGAGCTTACCCCCGGGGGGGGCGATACAAAAACATTCAGTACTTC.

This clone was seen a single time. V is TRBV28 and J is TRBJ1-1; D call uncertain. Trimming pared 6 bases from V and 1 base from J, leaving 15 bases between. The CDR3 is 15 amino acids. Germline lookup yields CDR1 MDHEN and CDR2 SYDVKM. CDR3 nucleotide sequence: TGTGCCAGCAGCTCCAATGAAGAGGGGAACACTGAAGCTTTCTTT. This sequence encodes CASSSNEEGNTEAFF.

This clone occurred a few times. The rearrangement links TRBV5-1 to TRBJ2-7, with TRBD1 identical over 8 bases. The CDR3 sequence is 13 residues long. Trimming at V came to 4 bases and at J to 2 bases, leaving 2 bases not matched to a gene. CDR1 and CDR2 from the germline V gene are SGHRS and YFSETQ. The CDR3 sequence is CASSRGQAYEQYF. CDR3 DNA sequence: TGCGCCAGCAGCCGGGGACAGGCCTACGAGCAGTACTTC.

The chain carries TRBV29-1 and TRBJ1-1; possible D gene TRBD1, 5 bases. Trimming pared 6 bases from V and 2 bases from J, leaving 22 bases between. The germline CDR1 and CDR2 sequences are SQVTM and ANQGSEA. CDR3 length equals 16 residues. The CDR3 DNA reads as TGCAGCGTCCGGGGGGTGCAGGGACTTTCAAACACTGAAGCTTTCTTT. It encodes CSVRGVQGLSNTEAFF.

The CDR3 DNA is TGCAGTGCTAGAGATGAGTACGAGCAGTACTTC. This sequence encodes CSARDEYEQYF. The chain joins TRBV20-1 to TRBJ2-5; D remains ambiguous. The last part of the DNA fits TRBJ2-7 better; the J call may be wrong. The CDR3 is 11 amino acids. The V gene's germline CDR1 is DFQATT and CDR2 SNEGSKA (reference sequence).

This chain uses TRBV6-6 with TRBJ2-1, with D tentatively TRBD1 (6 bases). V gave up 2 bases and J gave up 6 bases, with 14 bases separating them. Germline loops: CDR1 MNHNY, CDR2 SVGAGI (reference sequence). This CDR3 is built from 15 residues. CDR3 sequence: CASSYPDQGGNEQFF. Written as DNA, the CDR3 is TGTGCCAGCAGTTACCCGGACCAAGGGGGCAATGAGCAGTTCTTC.

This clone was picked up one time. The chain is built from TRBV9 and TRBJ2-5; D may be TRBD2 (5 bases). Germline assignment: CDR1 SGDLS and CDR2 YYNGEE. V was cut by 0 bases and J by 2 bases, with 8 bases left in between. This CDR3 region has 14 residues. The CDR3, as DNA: TGTGCCAGCAGCGTAGGGACTTCACAAGAGACCCAGTACTTC. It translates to CASSVGTSQETQYF. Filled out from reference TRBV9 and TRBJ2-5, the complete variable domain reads DSGVTQTPKHLITATGQRVTLRCSPRSGDLSVYWYQQSLDQGLQFLIQYYNGEERAKGNILERFSAQQFPDLHSELNLSSLELGDSALYFCASSVGTSQETQYFGPGTRLLVL.

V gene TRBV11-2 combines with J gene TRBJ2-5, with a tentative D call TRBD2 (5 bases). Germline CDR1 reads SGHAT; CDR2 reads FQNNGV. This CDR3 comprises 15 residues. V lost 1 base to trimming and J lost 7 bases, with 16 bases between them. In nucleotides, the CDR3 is TGTGCCAGCAGCTTAGTGCCTAGCCGGTGGGGGACCCAGTACTTC. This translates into CASSLVPSRWGTQYF. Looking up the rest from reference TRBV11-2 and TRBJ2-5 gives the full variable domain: EAGVAQSPRYKIIEKRQSVAFWCNPISGHATLYWYQQILGQGPKLLIQFQNNGVVDDSQLPKDRFSAERLKGVDSTLKIQPAKLEDSAVYLCASSLVPSRWGTQYFGPGTRLLVL.

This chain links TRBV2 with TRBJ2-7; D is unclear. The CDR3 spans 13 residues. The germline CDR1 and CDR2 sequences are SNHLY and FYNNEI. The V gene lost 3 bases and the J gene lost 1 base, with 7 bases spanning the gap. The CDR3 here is CASSDWQSYEQYF. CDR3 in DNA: TGTGCCAGCAGTGACTGGCAGTCCTACGAGCAGTACTTC. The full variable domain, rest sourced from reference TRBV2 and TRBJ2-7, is EPEVTQTPSHQVTQMGQEVILRCVPISNHLYFYWYRQILGQKVEFLVSFYNNEISEKSEIFDDQFSVERPDGSNFTLKIRSTKLEDSAMYFCASSDWQSYEQYFGPGTRLTVT.

CDR3 bases: TGTGCCAGCAGTTCGACCGCTAGCGGGAGGGCCGGTGGGATCCCAGATACGCAGTATTTT. Translated: CASSSTASGRAGGIPDTQYF. This chain connects TRBV27 to TRBJ2-3, with 12 bases aligning to TRBD2. Germline V gene data show CDR1 as MNHEY and CDR2 as SMNVEV (reference sequence). The junction had 18 bases not matched to a gene; V was cut back by 4 bases and J by 4 bases. The CDR3 is made up of 20 amino acids.

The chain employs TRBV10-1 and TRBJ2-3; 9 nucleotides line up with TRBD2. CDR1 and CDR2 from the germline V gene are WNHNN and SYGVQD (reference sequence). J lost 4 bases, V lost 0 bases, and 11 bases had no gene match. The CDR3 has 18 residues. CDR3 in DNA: TGCGCCAGCAGTGAGTCTAGAGCGGCGGGGGGGCCCTCAGATACGCAGTATTTT. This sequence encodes CASSESRAAGGPSDTQYF.

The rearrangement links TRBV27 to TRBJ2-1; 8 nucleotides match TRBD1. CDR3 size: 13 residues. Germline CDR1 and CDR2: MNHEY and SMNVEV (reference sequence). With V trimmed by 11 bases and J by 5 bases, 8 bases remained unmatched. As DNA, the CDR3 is TGTGCCTCCGGGACAGGCACCAACAATGAGCAGTTCTTC. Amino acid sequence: CASGTGTNNEQFF.

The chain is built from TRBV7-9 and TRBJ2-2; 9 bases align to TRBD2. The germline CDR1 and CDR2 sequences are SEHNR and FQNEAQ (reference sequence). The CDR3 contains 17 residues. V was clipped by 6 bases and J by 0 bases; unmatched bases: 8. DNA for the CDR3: TGTGCCAGCAGTTTGCGAGCTAGCGGGGCGAACACCGGGGAGCTGTTTTTT. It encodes CASSLRASGANTGELFF. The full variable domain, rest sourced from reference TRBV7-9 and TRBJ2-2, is DTGVSQNPRHKITKRGQNVTFRCDPISEHNRLYWYRQTLGQGPEFLTYFQNEAQLEKSRLLSDRFSAERPKGSFSTLEIQRTEQGDSAMYLCASSLRASGANTGELFFGEGSRLTVL.

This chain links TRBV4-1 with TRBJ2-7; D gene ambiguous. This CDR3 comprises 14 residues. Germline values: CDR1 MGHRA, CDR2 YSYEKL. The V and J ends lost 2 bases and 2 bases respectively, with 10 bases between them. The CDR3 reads CASSQLTETYEQYF. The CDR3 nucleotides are TGCGCCAGCAGCCAACTAACCGAGACCTACGAGCAGTACTTC.

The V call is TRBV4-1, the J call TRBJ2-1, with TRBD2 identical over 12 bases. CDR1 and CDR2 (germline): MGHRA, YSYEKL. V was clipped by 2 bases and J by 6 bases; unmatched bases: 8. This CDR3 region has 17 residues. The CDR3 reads CASSQMTSGSQVNEQFF. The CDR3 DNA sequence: TGCGCCAGCAGCCAAATGACTAGCGGGAGTCAGGTCAATGAGCAGTTCTTC.

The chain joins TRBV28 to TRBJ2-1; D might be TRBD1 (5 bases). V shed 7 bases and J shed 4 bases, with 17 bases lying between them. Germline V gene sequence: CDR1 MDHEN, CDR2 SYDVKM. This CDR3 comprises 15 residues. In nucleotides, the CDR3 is TGTGCCAGCACCCCGCGTTGGGGCCCGTACAATGAGCAGTTCTTC. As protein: CASTPRWGPYNEQFF. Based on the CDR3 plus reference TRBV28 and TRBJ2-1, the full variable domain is DVKVTQSSRYLVKRTGEKVFLECVQDMDHENMFWYRQDPGLGLRLIYFSYDVKMKEKGDIPEGYSVSREKKERFSLILESASTNQTSMYLCASTPRWGPYNEQFFGPGTRLTVL.

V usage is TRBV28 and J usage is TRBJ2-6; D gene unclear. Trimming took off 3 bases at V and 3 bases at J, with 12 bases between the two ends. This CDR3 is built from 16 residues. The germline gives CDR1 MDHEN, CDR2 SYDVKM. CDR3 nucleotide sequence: TGTGCCAGCAGTTTCAATCGCCGAGTTGGGGCCAACGTCCTGACTTTC. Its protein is CASSFNRRVGANVLTF.

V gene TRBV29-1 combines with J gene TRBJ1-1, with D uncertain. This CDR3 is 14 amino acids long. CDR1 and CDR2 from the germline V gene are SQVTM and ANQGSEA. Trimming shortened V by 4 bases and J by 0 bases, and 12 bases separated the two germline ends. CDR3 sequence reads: CSVAGRWMNTEAFF. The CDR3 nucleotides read TGCAGCGTTGCAGGAAGGTGGATGAACACTGAAGCTTTCTTT.

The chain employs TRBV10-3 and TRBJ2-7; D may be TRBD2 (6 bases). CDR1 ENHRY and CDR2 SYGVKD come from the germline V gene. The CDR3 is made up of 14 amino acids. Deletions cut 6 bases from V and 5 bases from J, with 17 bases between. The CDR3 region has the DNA TGTGCCATCAGGGCGACTAGTACTGGCGACGAGCAGTACTTC. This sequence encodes CAIRATSTGDEQYF.

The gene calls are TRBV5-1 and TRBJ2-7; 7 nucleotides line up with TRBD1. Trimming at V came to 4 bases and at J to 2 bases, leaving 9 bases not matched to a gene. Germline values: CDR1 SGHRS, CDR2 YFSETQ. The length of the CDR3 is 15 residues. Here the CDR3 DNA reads TGCGCCAGCAGCGGCACCGGGACAGCCCCCTACGAGCAGTACTTC. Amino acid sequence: CASSGTGTAPYEQYF.

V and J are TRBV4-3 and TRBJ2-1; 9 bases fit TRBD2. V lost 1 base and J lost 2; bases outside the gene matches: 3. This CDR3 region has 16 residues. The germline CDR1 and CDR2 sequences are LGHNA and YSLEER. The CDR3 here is CASSQVLAGPYNEQFF. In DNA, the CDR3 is TGCGCCAGCAGCCAAGTACTAGCGGGTCCCTACAATGAGCAGTTCTTC.

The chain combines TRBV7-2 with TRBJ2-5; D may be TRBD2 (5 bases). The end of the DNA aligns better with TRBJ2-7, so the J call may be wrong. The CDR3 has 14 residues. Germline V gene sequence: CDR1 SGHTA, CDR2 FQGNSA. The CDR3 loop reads CASSLVPGYYEQYF. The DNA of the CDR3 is TGTGCCAGCAGCTTAGTTCCGGGGTACTACGAGCAGTACTTC.

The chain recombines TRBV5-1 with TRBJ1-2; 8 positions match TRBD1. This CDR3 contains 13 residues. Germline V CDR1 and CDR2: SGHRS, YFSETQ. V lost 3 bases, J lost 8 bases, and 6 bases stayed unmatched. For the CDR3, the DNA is TGCGCCAGCAGCTCGACACAGGGGGAGGGCTACACCTTC. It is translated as CASSSTQGEGYTF.

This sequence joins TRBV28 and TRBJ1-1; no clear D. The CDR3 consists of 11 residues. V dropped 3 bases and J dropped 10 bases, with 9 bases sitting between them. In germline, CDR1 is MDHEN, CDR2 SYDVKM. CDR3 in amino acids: CASSFSGRAFF. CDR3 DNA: TGTGCCAGCAGTTTTTCGGGGAGAGCTTTCTTT.

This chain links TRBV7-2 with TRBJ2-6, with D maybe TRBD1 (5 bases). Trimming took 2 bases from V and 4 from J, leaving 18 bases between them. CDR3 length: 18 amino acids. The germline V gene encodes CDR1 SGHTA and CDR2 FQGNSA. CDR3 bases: TGTGCCAGCAGCTTATTACAGGTTCAAAGCATCGGGGCCAACGTCCTGACTTTC. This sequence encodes CASSLLQVQSIGANVLTF.